This T cell receptor beta chain was identified in a study of response to subunit inactivated influenza vaccine. TCRdb independently ran MiXCR on the RT-PCR reads; one entry per CDR3 protein. Among around 600,000 distinct CDR3 sequences, 10% to 12% were seen once, and the ten largest hold approximately 10%. Germline CDR1 ENHRY, CDR2 SYGVKD. The CDR3 runs 15 residues. V gave up 3 bases and J gave up 7 bases; unmatched junction bases: 8. This clonotype was counted at least ten times. The sample was also linked to a second study, of T cells expressing NK-cell markers. Turning to that study: In generating TCR beta cDNA, 5'RACE template switching with UMIs was used. Serological testing identified most of the eight sequenced donors as HCMV-seropositive and one as seronegative.

The chain joins TRBV10-3 to TRBJ1-2; 10 bases agree with TRBD1. Sequenced here: PBMCs from blood, sampled on the day of vaccination. This TCR derives from a man between 50 and 59 years old who received an inactivated influenza vaccine. As DNA, the CDR3 is TGTGCCATCAGTGAACCCGGGACAGGGGCTTCTGGCTACACCTTC. This gives the protein CAISEPGTGASGYTF.